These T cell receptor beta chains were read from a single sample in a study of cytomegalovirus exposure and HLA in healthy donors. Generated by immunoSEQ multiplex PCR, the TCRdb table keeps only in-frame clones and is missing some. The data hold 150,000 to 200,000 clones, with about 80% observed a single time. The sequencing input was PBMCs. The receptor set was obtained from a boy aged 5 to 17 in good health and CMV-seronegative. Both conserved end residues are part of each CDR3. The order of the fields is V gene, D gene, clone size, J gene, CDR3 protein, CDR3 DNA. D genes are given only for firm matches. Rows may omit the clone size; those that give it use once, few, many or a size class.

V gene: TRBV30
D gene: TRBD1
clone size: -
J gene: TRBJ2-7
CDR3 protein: CAWNRDRNYEQYF
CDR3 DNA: TGTGCCTGGAACAGGGACAGGAACTACGAGCAGTACTTC

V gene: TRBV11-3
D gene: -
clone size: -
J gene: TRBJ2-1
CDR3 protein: CASSWRGGKNNEQFF
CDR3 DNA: TGTGCCAGCAGCTGGAGGGGGGGAAAGAACAATGAGCAGTTCTTC

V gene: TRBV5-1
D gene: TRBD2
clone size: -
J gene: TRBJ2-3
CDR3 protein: CASSELGGATDTQYF
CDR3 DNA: TGCGCCAGCAGCGAACTCGGGGGGGCCACAGATACGCAGTATTTT

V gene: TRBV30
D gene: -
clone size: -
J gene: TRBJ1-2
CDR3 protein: CAWSVKGVGANYGYTF
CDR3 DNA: TGTGCCTGGAGTGTTAAGGGGGTAGGAGCTAACTATGGCTACACCTTC

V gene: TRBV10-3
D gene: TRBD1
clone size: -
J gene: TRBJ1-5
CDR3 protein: CAISESGTGKGNQPQHF
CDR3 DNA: TGTGCCATCAGTGAGTCGGGGACAGGGAAGGGCAATCAGCCCCAGCATTTT

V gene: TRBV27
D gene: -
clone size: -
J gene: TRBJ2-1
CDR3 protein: CASSLAGPYNEQFF
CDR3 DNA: TGTGCCAGCAGTTTAGCGGGGCCCTACAATGAGCAGTTCTTC

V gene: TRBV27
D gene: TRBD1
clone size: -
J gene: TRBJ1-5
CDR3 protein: CASLEIAGQANQPQHF
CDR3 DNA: TGTGCCAGCCTGGAGATCGCCGGACAGGCCAATCAGCCCCAGCATTTT

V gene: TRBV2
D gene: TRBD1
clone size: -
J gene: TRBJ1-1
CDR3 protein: CASSSDRGYTEAFF
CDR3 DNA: TGTGCCAGCAGTTCCGACAGGGGGTACACTGAAGCTTTCTTT

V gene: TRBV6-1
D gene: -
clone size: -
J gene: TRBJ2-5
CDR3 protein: CASSPLETQYF
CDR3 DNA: TGTGCCAGCAGCCCCCTCGAGACCCAGTACTTC

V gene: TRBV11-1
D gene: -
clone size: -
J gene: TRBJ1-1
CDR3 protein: CASSLDSYMNTEAFF
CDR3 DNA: TGTGCCAGCAGCTTGGACAGTTACATGAACACTGAAGCTTTCTTT

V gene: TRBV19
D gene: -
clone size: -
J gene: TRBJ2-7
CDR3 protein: CASSIEAGRRSYEQYF
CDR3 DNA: TGTGCCAGTAGTATAGAGGCGGGCCGCCGCTCCTACGAGCAGTACTTC

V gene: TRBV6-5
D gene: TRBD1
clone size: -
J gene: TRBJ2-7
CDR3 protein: CAAGGAEQYF
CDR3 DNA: TGTGCCGCAGGGGGCGCCGAGCAGTACTTC

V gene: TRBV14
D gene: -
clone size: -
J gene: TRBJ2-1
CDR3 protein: CASSQDVSGYNEQFF
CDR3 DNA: TGTGCCAGCAGCCAAGATGTTAGCGGCTACAATGAGCAGTTCTTC

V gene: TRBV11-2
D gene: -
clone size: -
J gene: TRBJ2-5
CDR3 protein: CASSSGSSIGTQYF
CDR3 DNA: TGTGCCAGCAGCTCCGGGAGTAGTATAGGGACCCAGTACTTC

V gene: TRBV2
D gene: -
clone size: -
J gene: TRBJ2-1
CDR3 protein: CASSGGSYNEQFF
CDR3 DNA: TGTGCCAGCAGTGGCGGTTCCTACAATGAGCAGTTCTTC

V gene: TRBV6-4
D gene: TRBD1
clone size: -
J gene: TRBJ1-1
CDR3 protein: CASSVGQGETEAFF
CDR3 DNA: TGTGCCAGCAGCGTTGGACAGGGAGAGACTGAAGCTTTCTTT

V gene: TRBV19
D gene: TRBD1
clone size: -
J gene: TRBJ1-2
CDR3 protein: CASSGLEGALGYGYTF
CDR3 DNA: TGTGCCAGTAGTGGGCTCGAGGGGGCCCTCGGCTATGGCTACACCTTC

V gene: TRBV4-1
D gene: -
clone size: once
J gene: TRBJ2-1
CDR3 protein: CASSQGVRDPYNEQFF
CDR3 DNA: TGCGCCAGCAGCCAAGGCGTCCGGGATCCCTACAATGAGCAGTTCTTC

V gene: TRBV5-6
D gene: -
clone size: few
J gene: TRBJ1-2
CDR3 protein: CASSPGGGLGYTF
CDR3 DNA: TGTGCCAGCAGCCCCGGCGGGGGGCTTGGCTACACCTTC

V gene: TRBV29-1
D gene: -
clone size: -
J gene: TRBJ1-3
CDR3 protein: CSVDVGRGSGNTIYF
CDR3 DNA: TGCAGCGTTGATGTGGGGCGCGGATCTGGAAACACCATATATTTT

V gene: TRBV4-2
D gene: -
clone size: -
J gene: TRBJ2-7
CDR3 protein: CASSQDYGTYEQYF
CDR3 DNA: TGTGCCAGCAGCCAAGATTACGGGACCTACGAGCAGTACTTC

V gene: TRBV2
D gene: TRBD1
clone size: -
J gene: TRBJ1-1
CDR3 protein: CASSVGKQGIDTEAFF
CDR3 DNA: TGTGCCAGCAGTGTTGGAAAACAGGGGATAGACACTGAAGCTTTCTTT

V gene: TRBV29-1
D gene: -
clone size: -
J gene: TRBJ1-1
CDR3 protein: CSMEKREGGTEAFF
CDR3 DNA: TGCAGCATGGAAAAAAGGGAGGGCGGCACTGAAGCTTTCTTT

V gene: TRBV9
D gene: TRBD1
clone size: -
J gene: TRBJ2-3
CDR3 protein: CASSAQGSTDTQYF
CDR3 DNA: TGTGCCAGCAGCGCACAGGGGAGCACAGATACGCAGTATTTT

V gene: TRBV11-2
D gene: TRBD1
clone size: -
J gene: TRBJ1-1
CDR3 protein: CASNLQGQVNTEAFF
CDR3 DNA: TGTGCCAGCAACCTACAGGGACAGGTGAACACTGAAGCTTTCTTT

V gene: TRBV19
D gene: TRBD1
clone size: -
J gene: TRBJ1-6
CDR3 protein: CASSRDSGLYSPLHF
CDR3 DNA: TGTGCCAGTAGTCGGGACAGCGGACTTTATTCACCCCTCCACTTT

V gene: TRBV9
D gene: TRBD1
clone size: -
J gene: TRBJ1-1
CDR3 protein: CASSVAGQGVSTEAFF
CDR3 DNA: TGTGCCAGCAGCGTAGCGGGACAGGGGGTTAGCACTGAAGCTTTCTTT

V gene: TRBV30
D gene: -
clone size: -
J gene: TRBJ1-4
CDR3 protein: CAWSVLTTGGLEKLFF
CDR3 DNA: TGTGCCTGGAGTGTCCTCACGACAGGTGGACTTGAAAAACTGTTTTTT

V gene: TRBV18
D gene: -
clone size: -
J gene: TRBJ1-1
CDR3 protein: CASSPGSPTGFSTEAFF
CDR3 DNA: TGTGCCAGCTCACCGGGGAGTCCGACAGGTTTTAGCACTGAAGCTTTCTTT

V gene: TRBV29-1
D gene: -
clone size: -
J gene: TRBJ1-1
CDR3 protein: CSVLSDGNTEAFF
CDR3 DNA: TGCAGCGTCCTAAGCGACGGGAACACTGAAGCTTTCTTT

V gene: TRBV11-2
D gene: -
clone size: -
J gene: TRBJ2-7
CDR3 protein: CASSLVGRGYEQYF
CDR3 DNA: TGTGCCAGCAGCTTAGTCGGGAGAGGGTACGAGCAGTACTTC

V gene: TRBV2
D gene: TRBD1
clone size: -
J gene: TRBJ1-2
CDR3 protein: CASDVTGRGYGYTF
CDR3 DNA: TGTGCCAGCGACGTAACGGGCAGGGGGTATGGCTACACCTTC

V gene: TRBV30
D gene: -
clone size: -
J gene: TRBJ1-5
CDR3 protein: CAWSSREGFLNQPQHF
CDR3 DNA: TGTGCCTGGAGTAGCCGGGAGGGGTTTCTCAATCAGCCCCAGCATTTT

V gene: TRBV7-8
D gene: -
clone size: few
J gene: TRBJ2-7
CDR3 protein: CASSLGRAGSYEQYF
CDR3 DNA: TGTGCCAGCAGCTTAGGGCGGGCAGGATCCTACGAGCAGTACTTC

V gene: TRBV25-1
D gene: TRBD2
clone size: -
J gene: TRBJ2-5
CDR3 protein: CASSAGGRALETQYF
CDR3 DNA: TGTGCCAGCAGTGCGGGCGGGAGGGCATTGGAGACCCAGTACTTC

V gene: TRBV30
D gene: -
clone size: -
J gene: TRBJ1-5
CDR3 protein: CAWSASEGQPQHF
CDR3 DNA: TGTGCCTGGAGCGCAAGTGAGGGTCAGCCCCAGCATTTT

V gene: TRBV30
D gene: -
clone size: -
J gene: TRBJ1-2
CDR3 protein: CAWSVDSYYGYTF
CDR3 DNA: TGTGCCTGGAGTGTGGACAGTTACTATGGCTACACCTTC

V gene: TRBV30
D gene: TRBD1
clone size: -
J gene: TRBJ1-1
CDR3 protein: CAILQGTEAFF
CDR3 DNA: TGTGCTATATTACAGGGGACTGAAGCTTTCTTT

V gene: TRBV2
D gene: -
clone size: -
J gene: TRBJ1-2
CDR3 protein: CASRDSYYGYTF
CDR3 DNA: TGTGCCAGCAGGGACAGTTACTATGGCTACACCTTC